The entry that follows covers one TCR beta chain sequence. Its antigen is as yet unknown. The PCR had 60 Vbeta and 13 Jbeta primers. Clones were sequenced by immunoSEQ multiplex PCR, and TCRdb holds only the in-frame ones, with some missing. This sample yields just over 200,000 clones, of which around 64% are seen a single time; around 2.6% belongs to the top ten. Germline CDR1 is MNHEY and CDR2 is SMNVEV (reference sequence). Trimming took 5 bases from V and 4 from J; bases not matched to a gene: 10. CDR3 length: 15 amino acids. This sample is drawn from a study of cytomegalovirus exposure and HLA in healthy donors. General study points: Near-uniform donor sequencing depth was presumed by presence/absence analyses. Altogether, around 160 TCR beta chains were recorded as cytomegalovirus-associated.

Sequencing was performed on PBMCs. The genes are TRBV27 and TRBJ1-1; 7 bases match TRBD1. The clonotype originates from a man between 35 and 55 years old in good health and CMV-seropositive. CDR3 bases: TGTGCCAGCAGTGGAGGGGGCGGGAGGGGCACTGAAGCTTTCTTT. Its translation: CASSGGGGRGTEAFF.